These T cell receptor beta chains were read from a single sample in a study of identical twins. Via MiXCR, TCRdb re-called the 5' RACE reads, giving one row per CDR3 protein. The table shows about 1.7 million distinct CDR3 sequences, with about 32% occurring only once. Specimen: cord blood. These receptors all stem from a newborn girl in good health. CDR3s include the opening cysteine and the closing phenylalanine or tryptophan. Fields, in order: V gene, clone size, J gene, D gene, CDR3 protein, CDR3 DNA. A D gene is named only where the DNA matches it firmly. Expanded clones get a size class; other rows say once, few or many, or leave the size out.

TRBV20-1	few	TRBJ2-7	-	CSASTEQYF	TGCAGTGCTAGTACGGAGCAGTACTTC
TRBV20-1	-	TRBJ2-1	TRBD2	CSAKSPAGGSCNEQFF	TGCAGTGCCAAATCCCCGGCGGGGGGCTCCTGCAATGAGCAGTTCTTC
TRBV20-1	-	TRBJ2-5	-	CSARHLQETQYF	TGCAGTGCCAGACACCTTCAAGAGACCCAGTACTTC
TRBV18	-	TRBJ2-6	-	CASSPPDSGANVLTF	TGTGCCAGCTCACCACCGGACTCTGGGGCCAACGTCCTGACTTTC
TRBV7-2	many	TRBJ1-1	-	CASSLSRVMNTEAFF	TGTGCCAGCAGCTTAAGTAGGGTTATGAACACTGAAGCTTTCTTT
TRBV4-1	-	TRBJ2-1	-	CASSSVREETQFF	TGCGCCAGCAGCTCTGTAAGGGAGGAGACCCAGTTCTTC
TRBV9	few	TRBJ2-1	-	CASSAGSVSPSSYNEQFF	TGTGCCAGCAGCGCAGGGTCCGTCTCCCCGAGCTCCTACAATGAGCAGTTCTTC
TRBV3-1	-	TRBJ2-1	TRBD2	CASSQASGRPNEQFF	TGTGCCAGCAGCCAAGCTAGCGGGAGACCCAATGAGCAGTTCTTC
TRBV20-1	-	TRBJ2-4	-	CSARDGVAKNIQYF	TGCAGTGCTAGAGACGGCGTAGCCAAAAACATTCAGTACTTC
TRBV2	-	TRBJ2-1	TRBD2	CASRDRLGLAGRSSYNEQFF	TGTGCCAGCAGAGACAGACTGGGACTAGCGGGAAGGAGCTCCTACAATGAGCAGTTCTTC
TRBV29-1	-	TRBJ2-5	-	CSGSDGGGETQYF	TGCAGCGGCTCGGACGGAGGTGGGGAGACCCAGTACTTC
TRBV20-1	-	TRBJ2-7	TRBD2	CSASPSGPYEQYF	TGCAGTGCTAGTCCTAGCGGACCCTACGAGCAGTACTTC
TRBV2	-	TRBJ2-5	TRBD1	CASRTGTGVKGEQYF	TGTGCCAGCAGGACCGGGACAGGGGTCAAGGGGGAGCAGTACTTC
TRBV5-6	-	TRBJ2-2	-	CASSPLWPNRGLAGELFF	TGTGCCAGCAGCCCGTTATGGCCAAATCGGGGGCTGGCCGGGGAGCTGTTTTTT
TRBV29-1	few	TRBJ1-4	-	CSVEDGQVEKLFF	TGCAGCGTTGAAGACGGGCAAGTCGAAAAACTGTTTTTT
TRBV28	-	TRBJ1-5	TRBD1	CASSPGGTGNQPQHF	TGTGCCAGCAGTCCAGGGGGTACGGGCAATCAGCCCCAGCATTTT
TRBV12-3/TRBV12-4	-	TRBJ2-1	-	CASSPRAGPIPNEQFF	TGTGCCAGCAGTCCCCGGGCAGGGCCAATTCCAAATGAGCAGTTCTTC
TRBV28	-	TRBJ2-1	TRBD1	CASRNPGQPYNEQFF	TGTGCCAGCAGGAATCCGGGACAGCCCTACAATGAGCAGTTCTTC
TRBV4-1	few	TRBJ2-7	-	CASSLTQTRAGEQYF	TGCGCCAGCAGCCTAACCCAAACCAGGGCGGGCGAGCAGTACTTC
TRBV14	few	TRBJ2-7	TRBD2	CASSPNSSGRTAPYEQYF	TGTGCCAGCAGTCCCAATTCTAGCGGGAGGACCGCCCCGTACGAGCAGTACTTC
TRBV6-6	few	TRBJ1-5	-	CASSGWGRDQPQHF	TGTGCCAGCAGCGGTTGGGGGCGAGATCAGCCCCAGCATTTT
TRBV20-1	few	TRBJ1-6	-	CSARAGGHNSPLHF	TGCAGTGCTAGAGCCGGGGGCCATAATTCACCCCTCCACTTT
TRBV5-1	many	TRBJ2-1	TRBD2	CASSPGTSGYNEQFF	TGTGCCAGCAGTCCCGGGACTAGCGGTTACAATGAGCAGTTCTTC
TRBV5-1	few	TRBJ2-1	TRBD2	CASSMGLAGSRHTEQFF	TGCGCCAGCAGCATGGGACTAGCGGGCTCCCGACACACTGAGCAGTTCTTC
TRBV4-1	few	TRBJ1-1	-	CASSQTPLIRTEAFF	TGCGCCAGCAGCCAAACTCCCTTAATTCGGACTGAAGCTTTCTTT
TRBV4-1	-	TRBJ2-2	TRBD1	CASSQDGTGRTGELFF	TGCGCCAGCAGCCAAGATGGGACAGGGAGAACCGGGGAGCTGTTTTTT
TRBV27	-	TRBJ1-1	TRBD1	CASSWDRGRAEAFF	TGTGCCAGCAGTTGGGACAGGGGGCGGGCTGAAGCTTTCTTT
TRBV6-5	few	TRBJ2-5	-	CASSSRRETYNEQYF	TGTGCCAGCAGTTCGAGGCGGGAAACCTACAATGAGCAGTACTTC
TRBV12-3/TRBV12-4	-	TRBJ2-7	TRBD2	CASSSLLASPPTEQYF	TGTGCCAGCAGTTCATTACTAGCGAGCCCTCCGACCGAGCAGTACTTC
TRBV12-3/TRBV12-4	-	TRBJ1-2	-	CASGTSAANYGYTF	TGTGCCAGCGGGACCTCGGCAGCTAACTATGGCTACACCTTC
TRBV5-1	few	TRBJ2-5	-	CASSTAEVQTQYF	TGCGCCAGCAGCACCGCTGAGGTCCAGACCCAGTACTTC